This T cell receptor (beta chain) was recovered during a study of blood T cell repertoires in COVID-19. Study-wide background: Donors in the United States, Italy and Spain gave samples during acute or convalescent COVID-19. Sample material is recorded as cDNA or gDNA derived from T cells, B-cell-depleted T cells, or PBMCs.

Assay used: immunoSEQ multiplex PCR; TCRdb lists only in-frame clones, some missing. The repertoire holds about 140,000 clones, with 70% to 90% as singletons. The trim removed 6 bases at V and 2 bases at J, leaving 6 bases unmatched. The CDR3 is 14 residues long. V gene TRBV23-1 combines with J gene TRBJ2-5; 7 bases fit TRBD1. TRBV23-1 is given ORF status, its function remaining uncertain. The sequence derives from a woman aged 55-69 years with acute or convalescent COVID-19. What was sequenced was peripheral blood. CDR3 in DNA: TGCGCCAGCAGGACAGGGATGCGTCAAGAGACCCAGTACTTC. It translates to CASRTGMRQETQYF.